This T cell receptor (beta chain) was sequenced for a study of shared clonotypes between healthy human individuals (dated by TCRdb to the early 2020s). Background on the whole study: The cohort comprised a couple of women and three men aged 18 to 49 years. For each donor, three plates each were used for CD4 naive and CD4 memory, two plates were used for CD8 naive, and one plate was used for CD8 memory. The study deeply sequenced blood TCR repertoires of about 5 healthy adults to estimate repertoire size and the extent of clonotype sharing between individuals. Different laboratories and diverse techniques were used to prepare libraries and sequence TCR repertoires, to increase sequencing depth and limit assay-specific biases. Between about 0.9 and 8.9 billion PBMCs per donor were obtained by leukapheresis.

Results and caveats for the whole study, not just this receptor: Larger estimated clonotype richness was generally found for naive subsets than for memory subsets. Based on pairwise subsampling, the degree of clonotype sharing among donors was expected to be affected by sequencing depth. Because the study included only a small number of donors, the genetic and exposure-history diversity represented was limited. Even with the large sequencing depth, rarefaction of the sorted-subset datasets indicated that sequencing was incomplete. Sampling was restricted to blood, and TCR repertoires in tissues likely differ from the TCR repertoires found in blood. When a handful of donors were compared, the shared fraction of clonotypes was around 5% for naive CD4, 3.5% to 4% for naive CD8, roughly 2.5% for memory CD4, and 0.35% to 0.5% for memory CD8. Compared with non-shared clonotypes, clonotypes shared by all four sorted-subset donors had higher generation probabilities.

CD8 naive samples were obtained by positive selection for CCR7 among CD45RO-negative cells, yielding a CD45RA+CCR7+ population from which TemRA cells were excluded. Healthy HIV-negative adults with no recently reported acute infections or vaccinations were included as donors. Only Caucasian adults living in Nashville, Tennessee, USA were represented among the donors. Blood was obtained by leukapheresis, after which PBMCs were separated by Ficoll-Histopaque density gradient centrifugation and cryopreserved in liquid nitrogen vapor phase. Analytical flow cytometry was used to check the purity and quantity of each magnetically sorted T cell population. Each sorted fraction had its genomic DNA isolated and then quantified by UV absorbance on a Nanodrop 2000c. Using the deep immunoSEQ assay, TCR CDR3 regions were amplified from genomic DNA by multiplex PCR. For each cell subset, the extracted genomic DNA was distributed evenly across all wells of several immunoSEQ 96-well plates, and each plate served as one replicate. For sorted subsets, approximately 210 ng genomic DNA, equal to tens of thousands of T cell genomes, was loaded into each replicate PCR. The purified libraries were quantified using a Qubit 3.0 fluorometer, sized with a Bioanalyzer 2100, and then quantified again using the KAPA Library Quantification kit. A separate single-read 150-cycle Illumina NextSeq 550 flow cell was used to sequence each immunoSEQ 96-well plate. Processing in the source paper ran as follows. Because only junctional sequences without quality scores were contained in the immunoSEQ output, filtering matching that applied to full-length reads could not be performed. To assign V/J genes and CDR3, sequences were annotated using PyIR, a Python wrapper for IgBLAST v1.9, with IMGT germline references. Reads were filtered out if the reads had weak V/J assignments (E-value above 1e-6), no CDR3, stop codons, out-of-frame junctions, or ambiguous translated residues. V3J clonotypes were defined by identical inferred V gene, J gene, and CDR3 amino acid sequence. To compute the percentage overlap between repertoires, the number of shared unique clonotypes was divided by the size of the smaller repertoire. Three approaches were used to assess repertoire richness: RTK rarefaction, the Chao1 estimator, and Recon v2.1 estimates of unobserved clonotypes. For all TCRbeta clonotypes obtained by the gDNA method from a few donors, generation probabilities were computed with OLGA. Held by TCRdb, this immuneACCESS table contains in-frame sequences only and omits some clones. Under half of the omission traces to an unresolved V gene where checked; the cause of the rest is unknown. V, J and clone size were drawn from that table, and D and trimming were deduced from the DNA. Across this sample there are roughly 2.1 million clones, with about 92% seen only once. Jointly, the top ten make up 1.5% to 2% of the sample.

This clone was recorded only once. Its antigen has not been determined. Nothing much larger sits one base from this clone, and base qualities are not available. The clonotype was recovered from a man aged 18 to 30 in good health. Some clones in this sample may be carry-over from other donors' samples. Sequencing was performed on naive CD8+ T cells from PBMCs. Explained via the paper, the cell subset or site label denotes: CD45RA+CCR7+.

The nucleotide sequence reads TGTGCCAGCAGCCAAGGGGGGGGCGTTGTAGATTATGGCTACACCTTC. It translates to CASSQGGGVVDYGYTF. This receptor chain uses TRBV4-2 and TRBJ1-2, with a tentative D gene TRBD1 over 6 matching bases. CDR1 and CDR2 are drawn from the germline V gene: LGHNA, YNFKEQ. Trimming takes 1 base from V and 5 bases from J, and the germline ends sit 17 bases apart. Taken from cysteine to phenylalanine, the CDR3 has 16 residues. Just CDR3 DNA is preserved here, 48 bases in frame from base 1.